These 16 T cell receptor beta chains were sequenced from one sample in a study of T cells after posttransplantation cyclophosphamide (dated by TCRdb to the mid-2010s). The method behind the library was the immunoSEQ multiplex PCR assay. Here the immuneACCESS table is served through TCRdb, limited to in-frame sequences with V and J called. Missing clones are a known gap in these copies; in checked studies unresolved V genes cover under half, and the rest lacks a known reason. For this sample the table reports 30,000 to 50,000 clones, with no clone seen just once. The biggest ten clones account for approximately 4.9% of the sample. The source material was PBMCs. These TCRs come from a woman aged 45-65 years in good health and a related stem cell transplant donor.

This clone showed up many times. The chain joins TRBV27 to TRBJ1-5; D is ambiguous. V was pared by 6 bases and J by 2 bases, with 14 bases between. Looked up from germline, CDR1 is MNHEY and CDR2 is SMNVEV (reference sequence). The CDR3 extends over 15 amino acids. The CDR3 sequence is CASRSGEGGNQPQHF. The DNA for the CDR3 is TGTGCCAGCAGATCCGGGGAGGGTGGCAATCAGCCCCAGCATTTT.

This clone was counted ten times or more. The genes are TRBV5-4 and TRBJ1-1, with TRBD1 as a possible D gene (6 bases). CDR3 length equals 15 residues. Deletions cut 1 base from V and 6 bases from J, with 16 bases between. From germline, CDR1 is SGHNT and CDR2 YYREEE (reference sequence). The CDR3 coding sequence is TGTGCCAGCAGCTTGCCAGGGGCGGCTTTCGCTGAAGCTTTCTTT. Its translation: CASSLPGAAFAEAFF.

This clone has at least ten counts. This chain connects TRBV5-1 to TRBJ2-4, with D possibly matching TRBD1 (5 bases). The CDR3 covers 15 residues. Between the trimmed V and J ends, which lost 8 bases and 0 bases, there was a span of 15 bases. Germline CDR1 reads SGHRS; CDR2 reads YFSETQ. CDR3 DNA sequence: TGCGCCAGTCACGACAGTACATTAGCCAAAAACATTCAGTACTTC. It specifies CASHDSTLAKNIQYF. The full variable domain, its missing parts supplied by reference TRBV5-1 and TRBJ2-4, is KAGVTQTPRYLIKTRGQQVTLSCSPISGHRSVSWYQQTPGQGLQFLFEYFSETQRNKGNFPGRFSGRQFSNSRSEMNVSTLELGDSALYLCASHDSTLAKNIQYFGAGTRLSVL.

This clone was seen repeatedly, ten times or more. The CDR3 protein is CASSSQGANSPLHF. CDR3 bases: TGTGCCAGCAGCTCCCAGGGGGCCAATTCACCCCTCCACTTT. This chain uses TRBV7-9 with TRBJ1-6; 8 nucleotides line up with TRBD1. V dropped 4 bases and J dropped 7; count of bases not matched to a gene: 3. The CDR3 sequence is 14 residues long. Germline CDR1 SEHNR, CDR2 FQNEAQ (reference sequence).

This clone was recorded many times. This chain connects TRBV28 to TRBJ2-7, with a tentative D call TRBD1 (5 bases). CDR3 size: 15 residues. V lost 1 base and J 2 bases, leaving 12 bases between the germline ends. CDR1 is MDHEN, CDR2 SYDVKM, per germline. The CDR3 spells CASSLSGYGPYEQYF. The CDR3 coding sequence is TGTGCCAGCAGTTTATCAGGGTATGGTCCCTACGAGCAGTACTTC.

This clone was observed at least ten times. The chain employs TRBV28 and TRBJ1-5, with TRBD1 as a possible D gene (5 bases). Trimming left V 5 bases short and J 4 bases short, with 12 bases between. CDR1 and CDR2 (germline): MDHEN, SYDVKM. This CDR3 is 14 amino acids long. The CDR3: CASSQGRGNQPQHF. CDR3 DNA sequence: TGTGCCAGCAGTCAGGGTCGGGGGAATCAGCCCCAGCATTTT.

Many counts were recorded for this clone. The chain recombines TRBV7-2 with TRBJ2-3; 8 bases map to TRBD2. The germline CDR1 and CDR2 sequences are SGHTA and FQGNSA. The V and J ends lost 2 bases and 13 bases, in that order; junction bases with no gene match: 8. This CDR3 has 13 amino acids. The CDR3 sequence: CASSLQSGGGKYF. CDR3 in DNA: TGTGCCAGCAGCTTACAAAGCGGGGGTGGGAAGTATTTT.

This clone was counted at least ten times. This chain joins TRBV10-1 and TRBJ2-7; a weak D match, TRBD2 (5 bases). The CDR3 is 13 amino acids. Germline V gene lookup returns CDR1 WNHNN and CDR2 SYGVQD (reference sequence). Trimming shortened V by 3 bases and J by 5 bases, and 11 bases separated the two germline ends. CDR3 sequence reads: CASSEEGLDEQYF. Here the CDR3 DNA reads TGCGCCAGCAGTGAAGAGGGTCTCGACGAGCAGTACTTC.

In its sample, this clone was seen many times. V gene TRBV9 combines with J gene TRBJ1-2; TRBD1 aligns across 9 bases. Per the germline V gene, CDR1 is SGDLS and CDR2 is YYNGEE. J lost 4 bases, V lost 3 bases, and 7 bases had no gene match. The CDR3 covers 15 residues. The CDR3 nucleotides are TGTGCCAGCAGCGCAGACGGGACAGGGAGCTATGGCTACACCTTC. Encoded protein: CASSADGTGSYGYTF.

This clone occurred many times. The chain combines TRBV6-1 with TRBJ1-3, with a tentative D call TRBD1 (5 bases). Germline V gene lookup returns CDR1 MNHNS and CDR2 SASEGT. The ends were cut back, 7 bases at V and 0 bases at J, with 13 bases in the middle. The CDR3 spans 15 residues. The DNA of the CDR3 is TGTGCCAGCAAAGAGGCAGGGCGCTCTGGAAACACCATATATTTT. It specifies CASKEAGRSGNTIYF.

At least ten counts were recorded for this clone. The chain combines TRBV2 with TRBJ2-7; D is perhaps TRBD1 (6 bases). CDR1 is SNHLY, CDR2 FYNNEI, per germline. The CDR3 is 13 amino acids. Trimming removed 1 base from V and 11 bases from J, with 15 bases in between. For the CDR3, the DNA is TGTGCCAGCAGTGAAGAGCTCAGGGGCCCCAAGTACTTC. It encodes CASSEELRGPKYF. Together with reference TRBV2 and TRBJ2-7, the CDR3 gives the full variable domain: EPEVTQTPSHQVTQMGQEVILRCVPISNHLYFYWYRQILGQKVEFLVSFYNNEISEKSEIFDDQFSVERPDGSNFTLKIRSTKLEDSAMYFCASSEELRGPKYFGPGTRLTVT.

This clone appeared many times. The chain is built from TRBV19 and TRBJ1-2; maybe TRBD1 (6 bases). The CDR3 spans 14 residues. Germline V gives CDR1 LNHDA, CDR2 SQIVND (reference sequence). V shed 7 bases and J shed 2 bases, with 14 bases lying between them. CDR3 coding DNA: TGTGCCAGTATCTGGACAGAGGGAAACTATGGCTACACCTTC. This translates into CASIWTEGNYGYTF.

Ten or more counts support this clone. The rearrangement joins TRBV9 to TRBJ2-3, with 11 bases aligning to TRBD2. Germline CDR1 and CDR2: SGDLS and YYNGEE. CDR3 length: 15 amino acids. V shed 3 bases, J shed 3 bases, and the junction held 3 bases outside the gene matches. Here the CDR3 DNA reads TGTGCCAGCAGCGCTAGCGGGGGGTATACAGATACGCAGTATTTT. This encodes CASSASGGYTDTQYF.

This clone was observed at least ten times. For the CDR3, the DNA is TGTGCCAGCAGCGTCGCGGACAGGACTTCACGTAATGGTTCACCCCTCCACTTT. Its translation is CASSVADRTSRNGSPLHF. The genes are TRBV21-1 and TRBJ1-6; the DNA was not used to check the table's D call, TRBD1. TRBV21-1 is termed a pseudogene. CDR3 length equals 18 residues.

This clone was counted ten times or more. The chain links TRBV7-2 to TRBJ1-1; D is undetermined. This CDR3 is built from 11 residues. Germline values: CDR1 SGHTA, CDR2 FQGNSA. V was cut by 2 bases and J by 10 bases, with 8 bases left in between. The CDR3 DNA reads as TGTGCCAGCAGCTTAATTTCGGTAGCTTTCTTT. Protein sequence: CASSLISVAFF.

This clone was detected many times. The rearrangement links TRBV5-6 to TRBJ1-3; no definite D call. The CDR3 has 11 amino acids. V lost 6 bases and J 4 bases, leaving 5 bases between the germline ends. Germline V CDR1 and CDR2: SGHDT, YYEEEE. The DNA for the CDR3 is TGTGCCAGCAATCTCGGAAACACCATATATTTT. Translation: CASNLGNTIYF.